What follows are 30 T cell receptor beta chains derived from one specimen sequenced in a study of T-cell memory formation after mild COVID-19. Using its own MiXCR run on the 5' RACE reads, TCRdb lists one record per CDR3 protein. The sample lists roughly 380,000 distinct CDR3 sequences, 25% to 30% occurring once. The sequenced sample consisted of PBMCs or a T cell subset sorted from them (not recorded which). Receptors originate from an adult woman who had mild COVID-19 (a few samples of this study predate the infection). Cell type and time point are not known.

The rearrangement uses TRBV6-1 and TRBJ2-5, with D possibly matching TRBD1 (6 bases). This CDR3 contains 17 residues. The V gene's germline CDR1 is MNHNS and CDR2 SASEGT. V lost 8 bases and J 0 bases, leaving 22 bases between the germline ends. The CDR3 DNA sequence: TGTGCCAGCCAAATGTTTCGGACAGTTCAGAACCAAGAGACCCAGTACTTC. This gives the protein CASQMFRTVQNQETQYF.

The rearrangement joins TRBV27 to TRBJ2-7; 11 bases are a match to TRBD1. V shed 4 bases and J 4 bases; nucleotides not matched to a gene: 6. The germline gives CDR1 MNHEY, CDR2 SMNVEV (reference sequence). This CDR3 contains 15 residues. CDR3 loop: CASSSWTGGKYEQYF. The CDR3 DNA follows: TGTGCCAGCAGTTCCTGGACAGGGGGCAAATACGAGCAGTACTTC.

The table lists this clonotype with a few counts. V gene TRBV6-5 combines with J gene TRBJ2-1, with D unclear. Germline-derived CDR1 and CDR2 are MNHEY and SVGAGI. V lost 1 base to trimming and J lost 4 bases, with 14 bases between them. The CDR3 loop spans 16 amino acids. The CDR3 DNA reads as TGTGCCAGCAGTTACTACCAGAGGTCCCTATACAATGAGCAGTTCTTC. It specifies CASSYYQRSLYNEQFF.

This clonotype was counted a few times. J is TRBJ2-7 and V is TRBV10-3; unclear D gene. Trimming removed 0 bases from V and 5 bases from J, with 5 bases in between. Looked up from germline, CDR1 is ENHRY and CDR2 is SYGVKD. This CDR3 has 12 amino acids. CDR3 sequence: CAISESGHEQYF. The CDR3 bases are TGTGCCATCAGTGAGTCCGGGCACGAGCAGTACTTC.

This clonotype was seen once. The chain joins TRBV3-1 to TRBJ1-1; D gene uncertain. Germline lookup yields CDR1 LGHDT and CDR2 YNNKEL (reference sequence). The V gene lost 1 base and the J gene lost 4 bases, with 7 bases spanning the gap. The CDR3 spans 13 residues. CDR3 protein: CASSQVALTEAFF. The CDR3 bases are TGTGCCAGCAGCCAAGTTGCGCTCACTGAAGCTTTCTTT.

This clonotype was seen a handful of times. The V gene is TRBV7-2, the J gene TRBJ2-2; 7 bases agree with TRBD2. The length of the CDR3 is 14 residues. Germline V gives CDR1 SGHTA, CDR2 FQGNSA. The V gene end was trimmed by 4 bases and the J gene end by 4 bases; junction bases not matched to a gene: 3. The CDR3 DNA reads as TGTGCCAGCAGCTACGGGGGGACCACCGGGGAGCTGTTTTTT. Translated: CASSYGGTTGELFF.

This chain links TRBV24-1 with TRBJ2-3, with D possibly being TRBD1 (5 bases). The CDR3 sequence is 16 residues long. The germline V gene has CDR1 KGHDR and CDR2 SFDVKD. Trimming took off 3 bases at V and 1 base at J, with 13 bases between the two ends. CDR3: CATSDTRDFGTDTQYF. Written as DNA, the CDR3 is TGTGCCACCAGTGATACCAGGGATTTCGGCACAGATACGCAGTATTTT.

The chain combines TRBV7-8 with TRBJ1-1; D might be TRBD1 (5 bases). Trimming took 4 bases from V and 2 from J, leaving 14 bases between them. The CDR3 sequence is 15 residues long. Germline V gene data show CDR1 as SGHVS and CDR2 as FQNEAQ. CDR3 in DNA: TGTGCCAGCAGCTCGGGGACCGTTCTAAACACTGAAGCTTTCTTT. Its protein product is CASSSGTVLNTEAFF. The full variable domain, completed using reference TRBV7-8 and TRBJ1-1, is GAGVSQSPRYKVAKRGQDVALRCDPISGHVSLFWYQQALGQGPEFLTYFQNEAQLDKSGLPSDRFFAERPEGSVSTLKIQRTQQEDSAVYLCASSSGTVLNTEAFFGQGTRLTVV.

The CDR3 DNA reads TGCGCCAGCAGCCAAGATCTCGAAAACTATGGCTACACCTTC. It codes for CASSQDLENYGYTF. The chain is built from TRBV4-1 and TRBJ1-2, with unresolved D. The CDR3 is 14 amino acids. The V end was cut by 0 bases, the J end by 2 bases, with 7 bases between. Germline CDR1 reads MGHRA; CDR2 reads YSYEKL.

In its sample, this clonotype was seen many times. The chain couples TRBV12-3 or TRBV12-4 to TRBJ1-5, with a tentative D call TRBD1 (6 bases). V was pared by 5 bases and J by 13 bases, with 21 bases between. This CDR3 spans 14 amino acids. The CDR3 here is CASSPGTLESWQHF. The CDR3 DNA sequence: TGTGCCAGCAGTCCCGGGACACTGGAATCATGGCAGCATTTT.

The rearrangement joins TRBV5-1 to TRBJ2-5; D is perhaps TRBD1 or TRBD2 (6 bases each). There are 15 residues in the CDR3. Germline V lookup: CDR1 SGHRS, CDR2 YFSETQ. V was trimmed by 3 bases and J by 4 bases, leaving 16 bases between them. The CDR3 region is CASSSEWGAGETQYF. The DNA for the CDR3 is TGCGCCAGCAGCTCAGAGTGGGGGGCAGGAGAGACCCAGTACTTC.

The chain links TRBV12-3 or TRBV12-4 to TRBJ2-3; possibly TRBD2 for D (6 bases). The CDR3 loop spans 17 amino acids. Deletions cut 5 bases from V and 6 bases from J, with 24 bases between. DNA for the CDR3: TGTGCCAGCAGTCCCCAAGGGAAAAGCGGGTACGCCGATACGCAGTATTTT. Translating gives CASSPQGKSGYADTQYF.

In its sample, this clonotype was seen a few times. The gene calls are TRBV24-1 and TRBJ1-1; 7 nucleotides agree with TRBD1. The V gene's germline CDR1 is KGHDR and CDR2 SFDVKD. V gave up 7 bases and J gave up 3 bases; unmatched junction bases: 4. The CDR3 loop spans 13 amino acids. Written as DNA, the CDR3 is TGTGCCACCAGGAGACAGGGCGACACTGAAGCTTTCTTT. The encoded protein is CATRRQGDTEAFF.

The chain carries TRBV2 and TRBJ2-2; perhaps TRBD2 as D (7 bases). Germline-derived CDR1 and CDR2 are SNHLY and FYNNEI. Trimming removed 6 bases at V and 4 bases at J, with 12 bases between. This CDR3 region has 14 residues. CDR3 amino acids: CASRGGDLTGELFF. In DNA form, the CDR3 reads TGTGCCAGCAGAGGGGGGGACCTCACCGGGGAGCTGTTTTTT.

At least ten counts were recorded for this clonotype. The rearrangement uses TRBV10-3 and TRBJ1-6; TRBD1 aligns across 8 bases. V shed 10 bases and J 8 bases; nucleotides not matched to a gene: 7. The CDR3 sequence is 13 residues long. The germline V gene encodes CDR1 ENHRY and CDR2 SYGVKD. The CDR3 DNA sequence: TGTGCCACCGCTACAGGGGGTGATTCACCCCTCCACTTT. Amino acid sequence: CATATGGDSPLHF.

This clonotype has a count of ten or more. The rearrangement joins TRBV20-1 to TRBJ2-2; D unresolved. V was shortened by 0 bases and J by 8 bases, with 10 bases between the two germline ends. CDR1 and CDR2 from the germline V gene are DFQATT and SNEGSKA (reference sequence). This CDR3 spans 13 amino acids. The DNA of the CDR3 is TGCAGTGCTAGAGATCGTTCGAGAGGGGAGCTGTTTTTT. Protein product: CSARDRSRGELFF.

The chain recombines TRBV12-3 or TRBV12-4 with TRBJ2-5, with 10 bases matching TRBD1. This CDR3 comprises 13 residues. The junction had 2 bases not matched to a gene; V was cut back by 7 bases and J by 3 bases. This chain's CDR3 is CASTGTGEETQYF. CDR3 nucleotide sequence: TGTGCCAGCACCGGGACAGGGGAAGAGACCCAGTACTTC.

The gene calls are TRBV7-9 and TRBJ2-3, with 9 bases aligning to TRBD1. The CDR3 is 16 amino acids. After removal of 2 bases from V and 1 base from J, the junction contained 4 bases not matched to a gene. The germline gives CDR1 SEHNR, CDR2 FQNEAQ (reference sequence). The CDR3 DNA is TGTGCCAGCAGCTTACTCACAGGGGGCGGCACAGATACGCAGTATTTT. This encodes CASSLLTGGGTDTQYF. The whole variable domain, filled in from reference TRBV7-9 and TRBJ2-3, reads DTGVSQNPRHKITKRGQNVTFRCDPISEHNRLYWYRQTLGQGPEFLTYFQNEAQLEKSRLLSDRFSAERPKGSFSTLEIQRTEQGDSAMYLCASSLLTGGGTDTQYFGPGTRLTVL.

V gene TRBV12-3 or TRBV12-4 combines with J gene TRBJ1-5; no definite D call. This CDR3 contains 13 residues. The V end was cut by 6 bases, the J end by 1 base, with 7 bases between. The CDR3 reads CASSIKSNQPQHF. In nucleotides, the CDR3 is TGTGCCAGCAGCATAAAAAGCAATCAGCCCCAGCATTTT.

The V gene is TRBV7-2, the J gene TRBJ2-1; 10 bases map to TRBD2. This CDR3 is built from 15 residues. Germline trimming cut 3 bases from V and 4 bases from J; bases unmatched to any gene: 3. From germline, CDR1 is SGHTA and CDR2 FQGNSA. The CDR3 region has the DNA TGTGCCAGCAGCTTTAGCGGGGGGATTTACAATGAGCAGTTCTTC. It specifies CASSFSGGIYNEQFF.

This clonotype was seen more than once but under ten times. The V and J genes are TRBV9 and TRBJ2-7, with 8 bases aligning to TRBD2. V lost 2 bases and J lost 2; bases outside the gene matches: 6. The CDR3 has 15 residues. Germline V gives CDR1 SGDLS, CDR2 YYNGEE. CDR3 coding DNA: TGTGCCAGCAGCGTGGGGACTAGTAGTACCTACGAGCAGTACTTC. Translating it yields CASSVGTSSTYEQYF.

A few counts support this clonotype. The gene calls are TRBV12-3 or TRBV12-4 and TRBJ2-1; D could derive from TRBD1 or TRBD2 (5 bases each). V gave up 4 bases and J gave up 9 bases, with 13 bases separating them. CDR3 length equals 13 residues. CDR3 sequence: CASSSGPGSEQFF. The CDR3 DNA follows: TGTGCCAGCAGTTCGGGACCGGGATCTGAGCAGTTCTTC.

The V gene is TRBV12-3 or TRBV12-4, the J gene TRBJ1-2, with a tentative D call TRBD1 (5 bases). The CDR3 extends over 14 amino acids. V lost 7 bases to trimming and J lost 4 bases, with 16 bases between them. The DNA of the CDR3 is TGTGCCAGCACCCGAGAGGGGTCTTTCTATGGCTACACCTTC. It yields the protein CASTREGSFYGYTF.

The chain links TRBV12-3 or TRBV12-4 to TRBJ1-1, with D perhaps TRBD1 (6 bases). V was clipped by 7 bases and J by 5 bases, with 14 bases between them. The CDR3 covers 13 residues. The CDR3 loop reads CASKSTGWTEAFF. CDR3 DNA: TGTGCCAGCAAGTCTACAGGGTGGACTGAAGCTTTCTTT.

In its sample, this clonotype was seen a few times. The chain carries TRBV12-3 or TRBV12-4 and TRBJ2-2; 9 nucleotides match TRBD1. Unmatched junction bases numbered 6, after V lost 4 bases and J lost 6 bases. This CDR3 region has 15 residues. The CDR3 spells CASSSRGQGSGELFF. The CDR3 region has the DNA TGTGCCAGCAGTTCTAGGGGACAGGGATCCGGGGAGCTGTTTTTT.

This chain joins TRBV11-2 and TRBJ2-2; D not resolved. Germline-derived CDR1 and CDR2 are SGHAT and FQNNGV. V lost 4 bases and J lost 5, with 14 bases in between. The length of the CDR3 is 15 residues. The CDR3 coding sequence is TGTGCCAGCAGCTCCGTGAAACTTCGAACCGGGGAGCTGTTTTTT. Amino acid sequence: CASSSVKLRTGELFF.

Comment on this clonotype: One end of the junction does not line up with germline, which may come from a read error. This sequence joins TRBV6-5 and TRBJ1-1, with a possible D match to TRBD1 (5 bases). This CDR3 spans 12 amino acids. Per the germline V gene, CDR1 is MNHEY and CDR2 is SVGAGI. As DNA, the CDR3 is TGTGCGCTACAGTTACCGTGGGGGGAGCGGATCTTT. It is translated as CALQLPWGERIF.

This clonotype turned up a few times. The chain combines TRBV19 with TRBJ1-2, with 8 positions matching TRBD1. This CDR3 is 16 amino acids long. Germline V CDR1 and CDR2: LNHDA, SQIVND (reference sequence). J was trimmed by 7 bases and V by 6 bases; bases with no gene match: 16. The CDR3, as DNA: TGTGCCAGTAGCCTCCTCCGGACAGGGTTATTTGTTGGCTACACCTTC. Protein sequence: CASSLLRTGLFVGYTF.

The chain has TRBV5-5 and TRBJ2-1; 11 bases agree with TRBD2. This CDR3 is built from 16 residues. Germline CDR1 is SGHKS and CDR2 is YYEKEE (reference sequence). The ends lost 1 base at V and 9 bases at J; junction bases unmatched: 9. The CDR3 spells CASSLPLAGGLVEQFF. DNA of the CDR3: TGTGCCAGCAGCTTGCCGCTAGCGGGAGGTCTAGTTGAGCAGTTCTTC.

The V and J genes are TRBV14 and TRBJ1-4; maybe TRBD1 (6 bases). Germline CDR1 reads SGHDN; CDR2 reads FVKESK. V lost 3 bases and J 4 bases, leaving 12 bases between the germline ends. The CDR3 is 15 residues long. CDR3: CASSQRTDYNEKLFF. For the CDR3, the DNA is TGTGCCAGCAGCCAGAGGACAGATTATAATGAAAAACTGTTTTTT.